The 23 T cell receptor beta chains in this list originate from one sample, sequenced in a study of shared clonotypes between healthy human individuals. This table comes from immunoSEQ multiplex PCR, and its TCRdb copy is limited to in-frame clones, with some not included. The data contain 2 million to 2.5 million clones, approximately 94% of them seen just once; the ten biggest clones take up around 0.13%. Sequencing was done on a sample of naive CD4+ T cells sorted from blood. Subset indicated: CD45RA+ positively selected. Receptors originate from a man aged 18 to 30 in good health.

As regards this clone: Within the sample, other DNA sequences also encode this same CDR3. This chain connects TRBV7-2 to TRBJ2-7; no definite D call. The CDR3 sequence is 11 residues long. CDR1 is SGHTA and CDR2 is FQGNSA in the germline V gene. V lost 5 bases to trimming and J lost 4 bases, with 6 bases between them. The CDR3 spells CASSRSYEQYF. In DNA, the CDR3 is TGTGCCAGCAGCCGCAGTTACGAGCAGTACTTC.

The CDR3 region is CASNSEGVGYGYTF. The CDR3 region has the DNA TGTGCCAGCAACTCCGAAGGAGTCGGCTATGGCTACACCTTC. The V call is TRBV6-6, the J call TRBJ1-2; D unresolved. There are 14 residues in the CDR3. V shed 7 bases and J shed 4 bases, with 16 bases lying between them. The germline CDR1 and CDR2 sequences are MNHNY and SVGAGI (reference sequence).

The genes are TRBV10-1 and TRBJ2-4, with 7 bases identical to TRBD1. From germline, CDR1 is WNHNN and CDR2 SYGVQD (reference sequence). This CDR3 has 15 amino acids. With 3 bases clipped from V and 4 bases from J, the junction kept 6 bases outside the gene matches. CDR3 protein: CASSEGTAGKNIQYF. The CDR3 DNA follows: TGCGCCAGCAGTGAAGGGACAGCTGGAAAAAACATTCAGTACTTC.

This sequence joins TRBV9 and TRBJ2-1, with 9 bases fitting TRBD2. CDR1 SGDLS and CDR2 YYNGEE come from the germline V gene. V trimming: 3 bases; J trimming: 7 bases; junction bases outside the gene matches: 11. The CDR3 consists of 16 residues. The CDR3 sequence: CASSAISGSKGNEQFF. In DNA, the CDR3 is TGTGCCAGCAGCGCCATTAGCGGGAGTAAGGGTAATGAGCAGTTCTTC.

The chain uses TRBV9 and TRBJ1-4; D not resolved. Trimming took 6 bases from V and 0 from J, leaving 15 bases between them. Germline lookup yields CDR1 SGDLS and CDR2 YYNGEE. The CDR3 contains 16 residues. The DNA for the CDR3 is TGTGCCAGCAACCGTGAGGGCGACGCAACTAATGAAAAACTGTTTTTT. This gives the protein CASNREGDATNEKLFF.

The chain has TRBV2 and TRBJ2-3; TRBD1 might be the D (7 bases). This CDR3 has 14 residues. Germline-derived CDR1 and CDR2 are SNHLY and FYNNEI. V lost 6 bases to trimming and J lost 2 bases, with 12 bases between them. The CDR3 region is CASRGGQPTDTQYF. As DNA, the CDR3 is TGTGCCAGCAGGGGGGGACAGCCCACAGATACGCAGTATTTT.

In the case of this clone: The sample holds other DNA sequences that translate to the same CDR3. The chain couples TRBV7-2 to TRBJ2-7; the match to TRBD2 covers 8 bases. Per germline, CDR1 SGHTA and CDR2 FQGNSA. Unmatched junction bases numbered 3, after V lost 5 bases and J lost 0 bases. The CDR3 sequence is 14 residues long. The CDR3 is CASSPGGSSYEQYF. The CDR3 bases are TGTGCCAGCAGCCCGGGGGGGAGCTCCTACGAGCAGTACTTC. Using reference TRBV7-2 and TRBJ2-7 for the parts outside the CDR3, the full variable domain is GAGVSQSPSNKVTEKGKDVELRCDPISGHTALYWYRQSLGQGLEFLIYFQGNSAPDKSGLPSDRFSAERTGGSVSTLTIQRTQQEDSAVYLCASSPGGSSYEQYFGPGTRLTVT.

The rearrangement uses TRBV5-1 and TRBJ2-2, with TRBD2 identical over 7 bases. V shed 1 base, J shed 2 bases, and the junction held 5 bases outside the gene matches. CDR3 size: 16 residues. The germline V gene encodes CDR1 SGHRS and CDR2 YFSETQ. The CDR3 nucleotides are TGCGCCAGCAGCTTGCGCGGACTAGACAACACCGGGGAGCTGTTTTTT. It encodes CASSLRGLDNTGELFF. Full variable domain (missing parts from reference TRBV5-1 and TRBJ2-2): KAGVTQTPRYLIKTRGQQVTLSCSPISGHRSVSWYQQTPGQGLQFLFEYFSETQRNKGNFPGRFSGRQFSNSRSEMNVSTLELGDSALYLCASSLRGLDNTGELFFGEGSRLTVL.

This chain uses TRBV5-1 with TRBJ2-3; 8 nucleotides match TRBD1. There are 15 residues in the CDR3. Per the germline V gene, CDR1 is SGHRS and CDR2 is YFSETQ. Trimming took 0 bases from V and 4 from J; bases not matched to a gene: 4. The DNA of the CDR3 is TGCGCCAGCAGCTTGGAACCGGGACAGGCAGATACGCAGTATTTT. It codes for CASSLEPGQADTQYF.

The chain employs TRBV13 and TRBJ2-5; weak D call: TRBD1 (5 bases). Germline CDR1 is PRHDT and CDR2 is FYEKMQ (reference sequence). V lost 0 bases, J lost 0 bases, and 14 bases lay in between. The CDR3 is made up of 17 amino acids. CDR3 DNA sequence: TGTGCCAGCAGCTTAGGCCAAAAGGGGTGGTACCAAGAGACCCAGTACTTC. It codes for CASSLGQKGWYQETQYF.

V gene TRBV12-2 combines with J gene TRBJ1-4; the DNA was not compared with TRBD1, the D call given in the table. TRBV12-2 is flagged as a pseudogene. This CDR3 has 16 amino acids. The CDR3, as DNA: TGTGCAAGTCGCCAAAACAGGACAGGGAGTAATGAAAAACTGTTTTTT. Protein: CASRQNRTGSNEKLFF.

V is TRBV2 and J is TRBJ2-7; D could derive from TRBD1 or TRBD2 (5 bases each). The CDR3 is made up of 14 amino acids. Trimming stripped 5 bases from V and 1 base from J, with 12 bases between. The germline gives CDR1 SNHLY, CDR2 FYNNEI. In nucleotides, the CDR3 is TGTGCCAGCAGTACGGGACGGATTTCCTACGAGCAGTACTTC. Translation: CASSTGRISYEQYF.

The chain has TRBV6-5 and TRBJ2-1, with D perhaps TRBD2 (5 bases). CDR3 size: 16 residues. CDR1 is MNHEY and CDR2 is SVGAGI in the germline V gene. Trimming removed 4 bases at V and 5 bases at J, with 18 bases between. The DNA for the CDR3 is TGTGCCAGCAGTTCCCGGACTCCCGCGGGTAACAATGAGCAGTTCTTC. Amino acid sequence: CASSSRTPAGNNEQFF.

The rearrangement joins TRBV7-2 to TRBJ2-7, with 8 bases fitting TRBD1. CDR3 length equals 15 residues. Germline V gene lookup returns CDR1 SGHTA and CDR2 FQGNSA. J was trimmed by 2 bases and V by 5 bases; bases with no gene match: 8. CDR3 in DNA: TGTGCCAGCAGCCGCCCCCCGGGACAGGCCTACGAGCAGTACTTC. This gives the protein CASSRPPGQAYEQYF.

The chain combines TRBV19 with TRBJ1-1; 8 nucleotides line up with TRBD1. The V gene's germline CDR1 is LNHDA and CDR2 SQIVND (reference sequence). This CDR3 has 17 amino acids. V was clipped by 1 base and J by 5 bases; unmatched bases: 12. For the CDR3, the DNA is TGTGCCAGTAGTATAGTTGCAGGACAGGGCTTCCCGACTGAAGCTTTCTTT. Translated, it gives CASSIVAGQGFPTEAFF.

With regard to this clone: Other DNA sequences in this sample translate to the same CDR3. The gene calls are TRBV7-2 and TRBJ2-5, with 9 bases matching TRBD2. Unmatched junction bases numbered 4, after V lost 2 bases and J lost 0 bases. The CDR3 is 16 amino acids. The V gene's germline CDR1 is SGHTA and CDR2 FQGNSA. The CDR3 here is CASSLNSGSHQETQYF. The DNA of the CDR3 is TGTGCCAGCAGCTTAAATAGCGGGAGTCACCAAGAGACCCAGTACTTC. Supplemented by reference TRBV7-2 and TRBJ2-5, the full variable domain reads GAGVSQSPSNKVTEKGKDVELRCDPISGHTALYWYRQSLGQGLEFLIYFQGNSAPDKSGLPSDRFSAERTGGSVSTLTIQRTQQEDSAVYLCASSLNSGSHQETQYFGPGTRLLVL.

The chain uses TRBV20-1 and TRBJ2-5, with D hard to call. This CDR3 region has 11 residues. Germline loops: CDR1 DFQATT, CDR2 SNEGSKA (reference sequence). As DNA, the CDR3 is TGCAGCACTCCCGTAGGTGAGACCCAGTACTTC. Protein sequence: CSTPVGETQYF.

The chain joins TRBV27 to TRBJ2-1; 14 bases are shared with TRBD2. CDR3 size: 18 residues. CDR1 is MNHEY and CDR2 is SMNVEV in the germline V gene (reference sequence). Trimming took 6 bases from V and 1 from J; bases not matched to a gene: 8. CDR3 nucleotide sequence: TGTGCCAGCAGGGATCCGGGACTAGCGGGAGTTTCCTACAATGAGCAGTTCTTC. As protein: CASRDPGLAGVSYNEQFF.

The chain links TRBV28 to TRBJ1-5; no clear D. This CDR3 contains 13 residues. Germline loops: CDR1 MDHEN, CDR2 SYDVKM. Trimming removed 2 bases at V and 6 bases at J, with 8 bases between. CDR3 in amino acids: CASSLEGAQPQHF. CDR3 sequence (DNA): TGTGCCAGCAGTTTAGAGGGAGCTCAGCCCCAGCATTTT.

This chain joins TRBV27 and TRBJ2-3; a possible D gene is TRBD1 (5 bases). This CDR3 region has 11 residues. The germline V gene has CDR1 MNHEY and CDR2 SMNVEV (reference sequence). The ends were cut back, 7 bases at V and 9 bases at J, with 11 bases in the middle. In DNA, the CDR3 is TGTGCCAGCACCACCCAGGGAACGCAGTATTTT. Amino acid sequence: CASTTQGTQYF.

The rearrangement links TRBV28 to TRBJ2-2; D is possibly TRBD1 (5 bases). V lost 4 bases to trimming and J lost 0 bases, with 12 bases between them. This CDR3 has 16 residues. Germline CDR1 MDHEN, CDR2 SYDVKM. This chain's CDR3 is CASSSIDSPNTGELFF. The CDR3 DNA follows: TGTGCCAGCAGTTCGATTGACAGCCCGAACACCGGGGAGCTGTTTTTT.

The CDR3 loop reads CASSPTGGPTGELFF. In DNA, the CDR3 is TGTGCCAGCAGCCCCACGGGGGGTCCCACCGGGGAGCTGTTTTTT. The rearrangement uses TRBV7-3 and TRBJ2-2, with 7 bases aligning to TRBD2. Trimming at V came to 5 bases and at J to 4 bases, leaving 7 bases not matched to a gene. Looked up from germline, CDR1 is SGHTA and CDR2 is FQGTGA. The CDR3 consists of 15 residues.

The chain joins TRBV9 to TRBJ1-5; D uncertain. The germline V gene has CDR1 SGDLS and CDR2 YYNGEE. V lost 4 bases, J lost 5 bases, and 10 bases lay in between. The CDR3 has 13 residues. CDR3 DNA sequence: TGTGCCAGCAGCCCATCTTATGATCAGCCCCAGCATTTT. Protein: CASSPSYDQPQHF.